This TCR beta chain was documented in a study of early T cells in non-severe SARS-CoV-2 infection. The CDR3 is 12 residues long. Germline loops: CDR1 SGHVS, CDR2 FQNEAQ. With 5 bases removed from V and 1 base from J, the gap between germline ends came to 5 bases. TCRdb fed the 5' RACE reads into MiXCR, producing one record per CDR3 protein. The data show under 45,000 distinct CDR3 sequences, about 8% seen once. J is TRBJ1-1 and V is TRBV7-8, with D hard to call. This TCR came from an adult who was a healthcare worker with PCR-confirmed SARS-CoV-2 infection or an uninfected control (not recorded which). Sample: whole blood, taken at baseline. CDR3 coding DNA: TGTGCCAGCAGCCAACAGAACACTGAAGCTTTCTTT. Translated: CASSQQNTEAFF.